This TCR beta chain derives from a study of radiotherapy plus CTLA-4 blockade in lung cancer. The method was immunoSEQ multiplex PCR; TCRdb's version includes in-frame clones alone and lacks a portion of them. Here the sample spans 80,000 to 95,000 clones, around 86% being singletons. The CDR3 is 13 amino acids. V lost 7 bases to trimming and J lost 0 bases, with 7 bases between them. The germline V gene has CDR1 LNHDA and CDR2 SQIVND (reference sequence). It was focal radiation plus CTLA-4 blockade with ipilimumab that patients with chemo-refractory metastatic non-small-cell lung cancer received. Sequenced material: peripheral blood, taken from a patient treated with radiotherapy plus ipilimumab. V usage is TRBV19 and J usage is TRBJ1-3; D unresolved. The clonotype originates from a human donor with non-small cell lung cancer who had stable disease on radiotherapy plus ipilimumab. CDR3 DNA: TGTGCCAGTAACAGCAACTCTGGAAACACCATATATTTT. Its translation: CASNSNSGNTIYF.